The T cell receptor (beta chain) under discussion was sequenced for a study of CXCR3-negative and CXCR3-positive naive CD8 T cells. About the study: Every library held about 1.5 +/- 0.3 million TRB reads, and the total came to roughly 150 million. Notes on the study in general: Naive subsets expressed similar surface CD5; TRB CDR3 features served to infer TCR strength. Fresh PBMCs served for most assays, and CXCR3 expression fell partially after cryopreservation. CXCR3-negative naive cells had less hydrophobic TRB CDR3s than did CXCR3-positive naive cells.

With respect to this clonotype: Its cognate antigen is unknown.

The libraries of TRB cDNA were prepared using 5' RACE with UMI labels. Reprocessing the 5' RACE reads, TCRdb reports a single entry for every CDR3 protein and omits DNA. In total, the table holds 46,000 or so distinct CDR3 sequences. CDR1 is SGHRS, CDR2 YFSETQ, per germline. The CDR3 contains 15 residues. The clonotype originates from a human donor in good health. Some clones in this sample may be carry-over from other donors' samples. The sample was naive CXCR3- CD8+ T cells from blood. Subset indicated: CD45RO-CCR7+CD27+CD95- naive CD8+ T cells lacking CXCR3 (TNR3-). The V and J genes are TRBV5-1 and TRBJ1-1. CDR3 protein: CASSLEGNLNTEAFF. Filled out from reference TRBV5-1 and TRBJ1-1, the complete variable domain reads KAGVTQTPRYLIKTRGQQVTLSCSPISGHRSVSWYQQTPGQGLQFLFEYFSETQRNKGNFPGRFSGRQFSNSRSEMNVSTLELGDSALYLCASSLEGNLNTEAFFGQGTRLTVV.